This T cell receptor beta chain was sequenced in a study of HIV-infected patients and healthy controls. All unsorted peripheral T cells were captured because whole blood was used without fractionation. This clonotype is categorized as medium-sized. CDR1 SQVTM and CDR2 ANQGSEA come from the germline V gene. This CDR3 has 13 amino acids. V was pared by 6 bases and J by 0 bases, with 10 bases between. cDNA was made from about 480 ng RNA using alpha and beta constant primers. Separate chain-specific third strand synthesis with multiplexing indices produced the alpha and beta libraries. A single record per CDR3 protein comes from TCRdb applying MiXCR to the 5' RACE reads. The repertoire holds under 20,000 distinct CDR3 sequences, with about 8.9% as singletons.

Material: blood. The chain has TRBV29-1 and TRBJ2-3; D ambiguous. The clonotype was recovered from an adult in good health. CDR3 bases: TGCAGCGTAGTGAGTCCAAGCACAGATACGCAGTATTTT. Its translation: CSVVSPSTDTQYF.